Below, one TCR beta chain is given with its context. Its antigen is not identified. This sequence may be a read error, since a much larger clone differs from it by one base. Specified time point: newly diagnosed GD, antithyroid drugs for less than 3 months. After RNA was extracted from PBMCs, the TCR library was made from it. This record belongs to a study of regulatory T cells in long-lasting Graves disease. General study results and limits: Samples came from peripheral blood alone, without thyroid tissue.

Libraries of TCR beta came from iRepertoire HTBI primers plus Arm-PCR of CDR3 regions. From the multiplex PCR reads, TCRdb called clonotypes with MiXCR, one entry per CDR3 protein. The sample lists roughly 410,000 distinct CDR3 sequences, about 15% occurring once. The CDR3 runs 12 residues. The germline V gene has CDR1 SNHLY and CDR2 FYNNEI. The data were also submitted as part of a second study, on T cells in Graves' hyperthyroidism and ophthalmopathy. That report notes: Clinical symptoms, serum thyroxine and TRAb, thyroid ultrasound and orbital computed tomography were used for the diagnoses. The primer set for the first-round RT-PCR of the TCR CDR3 was HTBI. A model built on 13 V-J features separated ophthalmopathy from stable hyperthyroidism.

V usage is TRBV2 and J usage is TRBJ2-1; D not resolved. The sequence came from a woman aged 40-49 years with Graves disease. The specimen comprised peripheral blood mononuclear cells (PBMCs), sampled at new diagnosis, from a patient treated with antithyroid drugs. CDR3 residues: CASSEMANGQFF. CDR3 nucleotides: TGTGCCAGCAGTGAAATGGCCAATGGGCAGTTCTTC.